This T cell receptor beta chain appears in the sequencing data of a study of blood T cells in healthy people across ages. On the study more broadly: Capture via template switching afforded approximately one barcoded beta molecule per two T cells. Regarding the study as a whole: Long-lived donors had more naive CD4+ cells and higher diversity than aged donors.

A remark on this clonotype: Its antigen is not known.

Each donor was a healthy Caucasian individual from Russia, aged roughly 6 to 95. Trimming took 6 bases from V and 0 from J; bases not matched to a gene: 4. Germline-derived CDR1 and CDR2 are SEHNR and FQNEAQ (reference sequence). This CDR3 is 16 amino acids long. A sample-barcoded 5' primer and a J-beta primer mix were used in a second PCR of about 7 to 12 cycles. TCRdb itself ran the 5' RACE reads through MiXCR, one entry per CDR3 protein. The table has about 1,400,000 distinct CDR3 sequences, about 40% seen once. The V gene is TRBV7-9, the J gene TRBJ2-3, with 12 bases that match TRBD2. Sample: blood. This sequence originates from a young woman in good health. The CDR3 reads CASRRTSGGSTDTQYF. The CDR3, as DNA: TGTGCCAGCAGGCGTACTAGCGGGGGGAGCACAGATACGCAGTATTTT.